A selection of T cell receptor beta chains follows, all from one sample in a study of cytomegalovirus exposure and HLA in healthy donors. The data were produced by immunoSEQ multiplex PCR, yet TCRdb's version contains in-frame clones alone and is incomplete. This table holds about 200,000 clones, more than 75% found once. Sequenced input: PBMCs. The receptors derive from a woman in her 40s in good health and CMV-seronegative. The CDR3 runs from the conserved cysteine through the conserved F or W. The order of the fields is D gene, V gene, clone size, J gene, CDR3 protein, CDR3 DNA. D genes are given only for firm matches. Rows may omit the clone size; those that give it use once, few, many or a size class.

D: TRBD1; V: TRBV19; size: -; J: TRBJ1-1; CDR3: CASRTGDTEAFF; DNA: TGTGCCAGTAGGACAGGGGACACTGAAGCTTTCTTT
D: TRBD2; V: TRBV5-6; size: -; J: TRBJ2-7; CDR3: CASTRWWGGEQYF; DNA: TGTGCCAGCACCCGCTGGTGGGGGGGCGAGCAGTACTTC
D: -; V: TRBV2; size: few; J: TRBJ2-3; CDR3: CASTGERDTQYF; DNA: TGTGCCAGCACGGGGGAGCGGGATACGCAGTATTTT
D: -; V: TRBV7-8; size: -; J: TRBJ1-1; CDR3: CASSLAGPGTEAFF; DNA: TGTGCCAGCAGCTTAGCAGGTCCGGGGACTGAAGCTTTCTTT
D: -; V: TRBV13; size: -; J: TRBJ2-5; CDR3: CASSLGRTREETQYF; DNA: TGTGCCAGCAGCTTAGGCCGGACAAGGGAAGAGACCCAGTACTTC
D: TRBD2; V: TRBV19; size: -; J: TRBJ2-1; CDR3: CASSQAGGFYNEQFF; DNA: TGTGCCAGTAGTCAAGCGGGAGGGTTCTACAATGAGCAGTTCTTC
D: -; V: TRBV6-1; size: -; J: TRBJ1-6; CDR3: CASSAHQGVSGNSPLHF; DNA: TGTGCCAGCAGTGCCCACCAGGGTGTCAGCGGGAATTCACCCCTCCACTTT
D: TRBD1; V: TRBV2; size: -; J: TRBJ1-5; CDR3: CASSADRGSNQPQHF; DNA: TGTGCCAGCAGTGCCGACAGGGGAAGCAATCAGCCCCAGCATTTT
D: TRBD1; V: TRBV5-4; size: -; J: TRBJ2-3; CDR3: CASSLGRGQGDTQYF; DNA: TGTGCCAGCAGCCTCGGTAGAGGACAGGGAGATACGCAGTATTTT
D: TRBD2; V: TRBV6-4; size: -; J: TRBJ2-1; CDR3: CASRWTSTEGEQFF; DNA: TGTGCCAGCCGATGGACTAGCACCGAGGGGGAGCAGTTCTTC